Shown below are 30 T cell receptor beta chains from a single sample sequenced in a study of regulatory T cells in long-lasting Graves disease. Libraries of TCR beta came from iRepertoire HTBI primers plus Arm-PCR of CDR3 regions. TCRdb ran MiXCR on the multiplex PCR reads and lists one entry per CDR3 protein. The data show some 560,000 distinct CDR3 sequences, with 15% to 20% seen just once and 25% held by the top ten. Time point described: newly diagnosed GD, antithyroid drugs for less than 3 months. Making the TCR library involved RNA that had been extracted from PBMCs. In addition, the sample was reused for a study of T cells in Graves' hyperthyroidism and ophthalmopathy.

The starting material was peripheral blood mononuclear cells (PBMCs), obtained at new diagnosis, from a patient treated with antithyroid drugs. Source of these receptors: a woman between 40 and 65 years old with Graves disease.

The chain links TRBV2 to TRBJ2-3; D is uncertain. Trimming shortened V by 4 bases and J by 3 bases, and 8 bases separated the two germline ends. Germline values: CDR1 SNHLY, CDR2 FYNNEI. The CDR3 contains 13 residues. This CDR3 is CASSALGTDTQYF. DNA of the CDR3: TGTGCCAGCAGTGCTTTGGGGACAGATACGCAGTATTTT.

The rearrangement uses TRBV19 and TRBJ2-1; no clear D gene. The length of the CDR3 is 14 residues. The ends were cut back, 1 base at V and 0 bases at J, with 4 bases in the middle. Germline CDR1 reads LNHDA; CDR2 reads SQIVND (reference sequence). CDR3: CASSIGDSYNEQFF. DNA for the CDR3: TGTGCCAGTAGTATAGGTGACTCCTACAATGAGCAGTTCTTC.

The V call is TRBV7-3, the J call TRBJ2-7, with 8 bases that match TRBD1. J lost 3 bases, V lost 6 bases, and 13 bases had no gene match. CDR3 length equals 16 residues. In germline, CDR1 is SGHTA, CDR2 FQGTGA. The CDR3, as DNA: TGTGCCAGCAGGAAGGCCAGCGGACAGGGAGGCTACGAGCAGTACTTC. This gives the protein CASRKASGQGGYEQYF.

This clonotype turned up a few times. This chain uses TRBV5-1 with TRBJ1-2, with D possibly TRBD1 on 6 matching bases. CDR1 is SGHRS, CDR2 YFSETQ, per germline. Trimming removed 1 base from V and 4 bases from J, with 14 bases in between. This CDR3 region has 15 residues. CDR3 in DNA: TGCGCCAGCAGCTTGAACACGGGGGCGATCTATGGCTACACCTTC. Its protein product is CASSLNTGAIYGYTF.

This chain uses TRBV2 with TRBJ2-2; the D gene is possibly TRBD2 (6 bases). The CDR3 consists of 14 residues. Germline V lookup: CDR1 SNHLY, CDR2 FYNNEI. Trimming removed 6 bases from V and 5 bases from J, with 13 bases in between. As DNA, the CDR3 is TGTGCCAGCAGCAGCGGGTGGAAAACCGGGGAGCTGTTTTTT. Amino acids: CASSSGWKTGELFF.

CDR3 region: CASSLVAGLSTGELFF. The CDR3 DNA sequence: TGCGCCAGCAGCTTGGTAGCGGGACTATCCACCGGGGAGCTGTTTTTT. This chain links TRBV5-1 with TRBJ2-2; TRBD2 aligns across 8 bases. Germline lookup yields CDR1 SGHRS and CDR2 YFSETQ. The CDR3 covers 16 residues. V lost 0 bases and J lost 4; bases outside the gene matches: 5.

The chain employs TRBV19 and TRBJ1-1; the D gene is possibly TRBD1 (6 bases). Germline CDR1 reads LNHDA; CDR2 reads SQIVND (reference sequence). V was cut by 5 bases and J by 4 bases, with 14 bases left in between. This CDR3 has 14 residues. The CDR3 DNA sequence: TGTGCCAGTAGTCTCCAAACAGGGTCCACTGAAGCTTTCTTT. This codes for CASSLQTGSTEAFF.

The table lists this clonotype with many counts. The chain combines TRBV2 with TRBJ1-2; TRBD1 is a possible D gene (6 bases). Trimming pared 7 bases from V and 1 base from J, leaving 16 bases between. The germline CDR1 and CDR2 sequences are SNHLY and FYNNEI. CDR3 size: 15 residues. The CDR3, as DNA: TGTGCCAGCACCCGGGACGGGACATTTAACTATGGCTACACCTTC. Its translation: CASTRDGTFNYGYTF.

The sample holds many counts of this clonotype. The J gene is TRBJ1-5, the V gene TRBV2; D unclear. V dropped 4 bases and J dropped 1 base, with 8 bases sitting between them. This CDR3 is 14 amino acids long. Germline CDR1 is SNHLY and CDR2 is FYNNEI. The CDR3 DNA follows: TGTGCCAGCAGTGGCACATTGAGCAATCAGCCCCAGCATTTT. Its protein product is CASSGTLSNQPQHF. Filled out from reference TRBV2 and TRBJ1-5, the complete variable domain reads EPEVTQTPSHQVTQMGQEVILRCVPISNHLYFYWYRQILGQKVEFLVSFYNNEISEKSEIFDDQFSVERPDGSNFTLKIRSTKLEDSAMYFCASSGTLSNQPQHFGDGTRLSIL.

This clonotype was observed at least ten times. This rearrangement joins TRBV12-3 or TRBV12-4 to TRBJ1-2; the D is unclear. Between the trimmed V and J ends, which lost 3 bases and 4 bases, there was a span of 6 bases. The CDR3 covers 12 residues. CDR3 nucleotide sequence: TGTGCCAGCAGTTTGAGTCTCTATGGCTACACCTTC. It encodes CASSLSLYGYTF.

The chain has TRBV12-3 or TRBV12-4 and TRBJ2-5, with 7 bases that match TRBD1. The CDR3 sequence is 15 residues long. The J segment lost 4 bases and the V segment lost 5 bases, leaving 10 bases of the junction unmatched. CDR3: CASSPQGGEPETQYF. CDR3 DNA: TGTGCCAGCAGTCCTCAAGGGGGCGAACCAGAGACCCAGTACTTC.

This clonotype was recorded at least ten times. This sequence joins TRBV2 and TRBJ1-2; no firm D call. This CDR3 is 14 amino acids long. V was shortened by 6 bases and J by 0 bases, with 11 bases between the two germline ends. In germline, CDR1 is SNHLY, CDR2 FYNNEI. CDR3 in amino acids: CASSADRTNYGYTF. CDR3 sequence (DNA): TGTGCCAGCAGCGCCGACCGGACTAACTATGGCTACACCTTC.

On this clonotype: A much more abundant neighbour one base away suggests this may be a read error. The gene calls are TRBV7-9 and TRBJ2-1; D uncertain. Germline CDR1 SEHNR, CDR2 FQNEAQ (reference sequence). The CDR3 covers 13 residues. V lost 5 bases, J lost 10 bases, and 15 bases lay in between. The CDR3 region is CASSPGPVYEQFF. The DNA of the CDR3 is TGTGCCAGCAGCCCCGGCCCAGTGTACGAGCAGTTCTTC.

This clonotype was seen ten or more times. V and J are TRBV7-8 and TRBJ2-1; D is undetermined. The V and J ends lost 0 bases and 6 bases respectively, with 6 bases between them. Germline V gives CDR1 SGHVS, CDR2 FQNEAQ. The CDR3 consists of 13 residues. CDR3 amino acids: CASSLASPNEQFF. The DNA for the CDR3 is TGTGCCAGCAGCTTAGCGTCCCCCAATGAGCAGTTCTTC.

This clonotype came up many times. This CDR3 fails to terminate in the conserved phenylalanine or tryptophan, so it likely reflects a read error. CDR3 in DNA: TGTGCCAGCAGTGAAGATACAGGGGGGGGCACTGAAGCTTTCCTT. It encodes CASSEDTGGGTEAFL. The V gene is TRBV2, the J gene TRBJ1-1; 8 nucleotides line up with TRBD1. Germline CDR1 reads SNHLY; CDR2 reads FYNNEI. Germline trimming cut 1 base from V and 4 bases from J; bases unmatched to any gene: 5. The CDR3 extends over 15 amino acids.

This clonotype was observed a handful of times. This rearrangement joins TRBV14 to TRBJ2-5, with D possibly being TRBD1 (6 bases). Looked up from germline, CDR1 is SGHDN and CDR2 is FVKESK. This CDR3 has 15 residues. V dropped 1 base and J dropped 3 bases, with 12 bases sitting between them. The CDR3 bases are TGTGCCAGCAGCCAAGTGTCAGGGGTAGAAGAGACCCAGTACTTC. This codes for CASSQVSGVEETQYF.

This clonotype was seen many times. The chain joins TRBV9 to TRBJ2-7; D remains unclear. Germline V gene data show CDR1 as SGDLS and CDR2 as YYNGEE. The CDR3 sequence is 13 residues long. V was pared by 0 bases and J by 1 base, with 5 bases between. The CDR3 loop reads CASSVAESYEQYF. CDR3 DNA sequence: TGTGCCAGCAGCGTAGCAGAATCCTACGAGCAGTACTTC.

The table lists this clonotype with many counts. The chain joins TRBV6-1 to TRBJ2-1, with D possibly called TRBD1 or TRBD2 (5 bases each). V dropped 7 bases and J dropped 10 bases, with 26 bases sitting between them. Germline V gives CDR1 MNHNS, CDR2 SASEGT. The CDR3 spans 16 residues. This chain's CDR3 is CASTSFGDHDQEEQFF. CDR3 DNA sequence: TGTGCCAGCACCTCTTTCGGGGACCACGACCAAGAAGAGCAGTTCTTC.

This clonotype has a count of ten or more. The chain recombines TRBV7-8 with TRBJ2-7; 8 nucleotides agree with TRBD2. The V gene's germline CDR1 is SGHVS and CDR2 FQNEAQ. Losses at the gene ends were 1 base for V and 5 bases for J; bases not matched to a gene: 7. CDR3 length: 15 amino acids. The CDR3 loop is CASSLEGLVSNEQYF. The CDR3, as DNA: TGTGCCAGCAGCTTAGAGGGACTAGTGTCGAACGAGCAGTACTTC.

Many counts were recorded for this clonotype. This chain connects TRBV12-3 or TRBV12-4 to TRBJ2-2; D ambiguous. CDR3 length: 18 residues. Deletions cut 5 bases from V and 0 bases from J, with 19 bases between. CDR3 sequence (DNA): TGTGCCAGCAGTCGCCTGAGACTTGGCACCTCGAACACCGGGGAGCTGTTTTTT. Translated: CASSRLRLGTSNTGELFF.

This clonotype was found a few times. The chain combines TRBV6-2 or TRBV6-3 with TRBJ1-2; weak D call: TRBD1 (6 bases). This CDR3 contains 17 residues. V gave up 5 bases and J gave up 4 bases, with 23 bases separating them. Germline V CDR1 and CDR2: MNHEY, SVGEGT. The CDR3, as DNA: TGTGCCAGCAGTGAATTTTTTCTACAGGGACACGGCTATGGCTACACCTTC. Amino acids: CASSEFFLQGHGYGYTF.

The genes are TRBV4-1 and TRBJ2-3; the D is unclear. The J call could be wrong; TRBJ2-7 is a better fit for the DNA end. Per the germline V gene, CDR1 is MGHRA and CDR2 is YSYEKL. The CDR3 loop spans 17 amino acids. The CDR3 sequence is CASSQAGVQASSYEQYF. In DNA form, the CDR3 reads TGCGCCAGCAGCCAAGCTGGGGTCCAGGCAAGCTCCTACGAGCAGTACTTC.

The rearrangement joins TRBV5-4 to TRBJ2-7; 12 nucleotides agree with TRBD2. Germline CDR1 and CDR2: SGHNT and YYREEE (reference sequence). The CDR3 is made up of 15 amino acids. The V and J ends lost 4 bases and 5 bases, in that order; junction bases with no gene match: 7. This CDR3 is CASSPAGLAGNEQYF. The DNA of the CDR3 is TGTGCCAGCAGCCCAGCTGGACTAGCGGGGAACGAGCAGTACTTC. The whole variable domain, filled in from reference TRBV5-4 and TRBJ2-7, reads ETGVTQSPTHLIKTRGQQVTLRCSSQSGHNTVSWYQQALGQGPQFIFQYYREEENGRGNFPPRFSGLQFPNYSSELNVNALELDDSALYLCASSPAGLAGNEQYFGPGTRLTVT.

The chain combines TRBV7-8 with TRBJ2-1; D is unresolved. CDR1 is SGHVS and CDR2 is FQNEAQ in the germline V gene. The CDR3 spans 12 residues. V dropped 1 base and J dropped 8 bases, with 6 bases sitting between them. CDR3 in DNA: TGTGCCAGCAGCTTAGGGTGGGATGAGCAGTTCTTC. Translation: CASSLGWDEQFF.

This clonotype was recorded many times. V and J are TRBV30 and TRBJ1-1; unclear D gene. The CDR3 loop spans 12 amino acids. Germline CDR1 reads GTSNPN; CDR2 reads SVGIG (reference sequence). Trimming removed 2 bases at V and 1 base at J, with 5 bases between. The CDR3 here is CAWSISNTEAFF. CDR3 DNA sequence: TGTGCCTGGAGTATATCGAACACTGAAGCTTTCTTT.

This clonotype showed up many times. This sequence joins TRBV30 and TRBJ1-1, with D possibly matching TRBD1 (5 bases). This CDR3 has 12 amino acids. Germline V gene lookup returns CDR1 GTSNPN and CDR2 SVGIG (reference sequence). The germline V and J ends were trimmed by 5 bases and 4 bases, with 11 bases remaining between them. The chain's CDR3 is CAWSRDSTEAFF. The CDR3 nucleotides are TGTGCCTGGTCCCGGGACTCCACTGAAGCTTTCTTT.

The J gene is TRBJ2-5, the V gene TRBV15, with 15 bases that match TRBD2. V trimming: 3 bases; J trimming: 2 bases; junction bases outside the gene matches: 7. The CDR3 contains 18 residues. Germline V gene sequence: CDR1 LNHNV, CDR2 YYDKDF (reference sequence). CDR3 loop: CATSSPGTSGGPQETQYF. The CDR3 DNA is TGTGCCACCAGCAGTCCTGGGACTAGCGGGGGGCCACAAGAGACCCAGTACTTC.

Details on this clonotype: A much larger clone differs from this one at a single base, so this may be a read error. The conserved phenylalanine or tryptophan is not found at the CDR3 terminus, so this likely reflects a read error. This chain links TRBV7-8 with TRBJ1-2, with TRBD1 as a possible D gene (6 bases). Germline V gene data show CDR1 as SGHVS and CDR2 as FQNEAQ. Trimming pared 0 bases from V and 0 bases from J, leaving 11 bases between. The CDR3 spans 16 residues. The CDR3 coding sequence is TGTGCCAGCAGCTTAGCGAGGGGGAGAGCTAACTATGGCTACACCCTC. Its translation: CASSLARGRANYGYTL.

This clonotype was observed a few times. V usage is TRBV28 and J usage is TRBJ1-2; D is unclear. Germline V gives CDR1 MDHEN, CDR2 SYDVKM. The V end was cut by 4 bases, the J end by 10 bases, with 7 bases between. The CDR3 length is 10 residues. Here the CDR3 DNA reads TGTGCCAGCAGTTCTCAAATCTACACCTTC. This sequence encodes CASSSQIYTF.

In this sample, this clonotype turned up many times. The chain recombines TRBV2 with TRBJ1-1; TRBD1 aligns across 10 bases. The CDR3 contains 16 residues. V shed 6 bases and J 3 bases; nucleotides not matched to a gene: 10. The germline V gene has CDR1 SNHLY and CDR2 FYNNEI. The CDR3 DNA sequence: TGTGCCAGCAGGACCGGCGGGACAGGGGACTACACTGAAGCTTTCTTT. Encoded protein: CASRTGGTGDYTEAFF.